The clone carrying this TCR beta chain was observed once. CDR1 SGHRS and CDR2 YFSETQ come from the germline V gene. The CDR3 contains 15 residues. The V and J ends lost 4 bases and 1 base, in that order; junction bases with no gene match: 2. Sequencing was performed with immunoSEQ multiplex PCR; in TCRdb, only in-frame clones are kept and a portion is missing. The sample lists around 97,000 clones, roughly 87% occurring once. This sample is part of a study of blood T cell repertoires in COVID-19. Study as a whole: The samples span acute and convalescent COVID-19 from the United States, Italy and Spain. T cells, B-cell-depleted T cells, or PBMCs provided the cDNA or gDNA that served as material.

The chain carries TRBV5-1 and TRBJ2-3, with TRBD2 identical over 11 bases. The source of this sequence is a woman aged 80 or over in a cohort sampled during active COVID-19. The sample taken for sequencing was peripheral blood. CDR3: CASSELAGGTDTQYF. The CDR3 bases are TGCGCCAGCAGCGAACTAGCGGGGGGCACAGATACGCAGTATTTT. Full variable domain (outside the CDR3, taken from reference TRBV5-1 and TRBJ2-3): KAGVTQTPRYLIKTRGQQVTLSCSPISGHRSVSWYQQTPGQGLQFLFEYFSETQRNKGNFPGRFSGRQFSNSRSEMNVSTLELGDSALYLCASSELAGGTDTQYFGPGTRLTVL.